The rows below give T cell receptor beta chains drawn from one sample of a study of T-cell reconstitution after alpha-beta-depleted transplantation in children. Each CDR3 protein is one row after TCRdb ran MiXCR on the PCR reads. The repertoire holds 120,000 to 150,000 distinct CDR3 sequences, with 7.5% to 9% as singletons. This material consisted of PBMCs, mostly from graft donor cells, taken 180 days after TCRalphabeta/CD19-depleted stem cell transplant. The receptors stem from a female patient aged 2-15 years who had a stem cell transplant for congenital amegakaryocytic thrombocytopenia, so the T cells may come from the graft donor. Each CDR3 is given with its conserved first and last residue. The D gene is left open where the match is weak. For some rows the clone size is stated as once, few or many, or as a class when expanded; others skip it.

clone_size	d_call	v_call	j_call	cdr3_nt	cdr3_aa
many	-	TRBV29-1	TRBJ1-1	TGCAGCGTTAGCGGGTTCGCTGAAGCTTTCTTT	CSVSGFAEAFF
few	TRBD1	TRBV27	TRBJ2-7	TGTGCCAGCAGTCACCGCAGGGGGCGAGGGTACGAGCAGTACTTC	CASSHRRGRGYEQYF
many	-	TRBV12-3/TRBV12-4	TRBJ1-5	TGTGCCAGCAGTTCGGTACAGGGAAGCAATCAGCCCCAGCATTTT	CASSSVQGSNQPQHF
many	-	TRBV28	TRBJ2-1	TGTGCCAGCAGTTCCCCCCAATTGGCAGGAGACAATGAGCAGTTCTTC	CASSSPQLAGDNEQFF
many	-	TRBV28	TRBJ2-5	TGTGCCAGCAGCCATTACGGGTGGGCAGGGAATAAAGAGACCCAGTACTTC	CASSHYGWAGNKETQYF
many	TRBD2	TRBV4-2	TRBJ2-4	TGTGCCAGCAGCCAATTTGAGGCGGGAGAATGGGCCATTCAGTACTTC	CASSQFEAGEWAIQYF
many	TRBD1	TRBV7-7	TRBJ2-5	TGTGCCAGCAGCTTAGAAGGGACAGTCCAGGGGGAGACCCAGTACTTC	CASSLEGTVQGETQYF
many	-	TRBV10-3	TRBJ1-2	TGTGCCATCAGTGGTGCCGGGGTCGAGGCTAACTATGGCTACACCTTC	CAISGAGVEANYGYTF
-	-	TRBV10-2	TRBJ1-1	TGCGCCAGCAGAAAACAGGGCAGGAACACTGAAGCTTTCTTT	CASRKQGRNTEAFF
few	-	TRBV30	TRBJ1-4	TGTGCCTGGAGTGTACCGACAGGACAAAATGAAAAACTGTTTTTT	CAWSVPTGQNEKLFF
few	-	TRBV5-5	TRBJ2-4	TGTGCCAGCAGCTCCGGCGGGCGGGGGCCCCAGTGCATTCAGTACTTC	CASSSGGRGPQCIQYF
many	TRBD2	TRBV28	TRBJ2-7	TGTGCCAGCAGTCCCGGGACTAGCGAAAGCTCCTACGAGCAGTACTTC	CASSPGTSESSYEQYF
many	TRBD2	TRBV10-3	TRBJ2-1	TGTGCCATCAGGGGGACTAGCGGGGACAATGAGCAGTTCTTC	CAIRGTSGDNEQFF
many	-	TRBV4-1	TRBJ1-2	TGCGCCAGCAGCCAAGATACTGCCAACTATGGCTACACCTTC	CASSQDTANYGYTF
many	TRBD1	TRBV12-3/TRBV12-4	TRBJ1-2	TGTGCCAGCAGTGCGGACAGGGGGGGCTACACCTTC	CASSADRGGYTF
-	TRBD2	TRBV12-3/TRBV12-4	TRBJ2-1	TGTGCCAGCCTCTTGACTAGCGGGAACCACAATGAGCAGTTCTTC	CASLLTSGNHNEQFF